This T cell receptor (beta chain) was observed in a study of shared T cell receptors in the human thymus. CDR1 WNHNN and CDR2 SYGVQD come from the germline V gene (reference sequence). The CDR3 sequence is 14 residues long. The data were produced by immunoSEQ multiplex PCR, yet TCRdb's version contains in-frame clones alone and is incomplete. Of about 730,000 clones detected, 70% to 90% appear once; the ten largest clones hold roughly 0.01%. A remark on this clone: Compared with germline, one end of the junction differs, possibly owing to a read error. Within the sample, other DNA sequences also encode this same CDR3.

These records were also assigned to another study, of human thymus T cells. Per that paper: Resections removed during corrective heart surgery provided the thymus tissue used. Related reports documented highly overlapping thymic repertoires among unrelated individuals.

The V and J genes are TRBV10-1 and TRBJ1-1, with 7 bases matching TRBD1. The sample taken for sequencing was thymocytes. The source is a girl under three years old with a congenital heart defect. The CDR3 DNA sequence: TGCGCCAGCAGCAGGGACAGAAGAGTCACTGAAGCCTTCTTT. This codes for CASSRDRRVTEAFF.